Following are 13 T cell receptor beta chains from one sample sequenced in a study of CD8 T cells in ankylosing spondylitis (dated by TCRdb to the late 2010s). The library was generated by 5' RACE. The instrument given in TCRdb is Illumina HiSeq 2500. TCRdb passed the public sequencing reads through fastp at Q25 and MiXCR, retaining productive beta sequences. All rows with the same CDR3 protein become a single entry with the most common DNA and genes. Present in this sample are about 52,000 distinct CDR3 sequences, less than 8.5% of which were seen just once. The leading ten clones occupy about 8.9% of the sample. Sequenced material: blood, either unsorted or a sorted T cell fraction (not recorded which). These receptor sequences come from a female donor with ankylosing spondylitis or in good health (not recorded which).

This clonotype has ten or more counts. The CDR3: CASSTGGGDTGELFF. The CDR3 DNA is TGCGCCAGCAGCACGGGAGGAGGTGACACCGGGGAGCTGTTTTTT. The rearrangement links TRBV5-1 to TRBJ2-2; TRBD2 agrees at 7 bases. The junction had 6 bases not matched to a gene; V was cut back by 4 bases and J by 3 bases. The CDR3 extends over 15 amino acids. The V gene's germline CDR1 is SGHRS and CDR2 YFSETQ.

Here the CDR3 reads CASGFQINTEAFF. CDR3 in DNA: TGTGCCAGCGGATTCCAAATTAACACTGAAGCTTTCTTT. The chain uses TRBV7-2 and TRBJ1-1, with no clear D. V lost 8 bases and J 2 bases, leaving 12 bases between the germline ends. The germline CDR1 and CDR2 sequences are SGHTA and FQGNSA. The CDR3 has 13 amino acids. Looking up the rest from reference TRBV7-2 and TRBJ1-1 gives the full variable domain: GAGVSQSPSNKVTEKGKDVELRCDPISGHTALYWYRQSLGQGLEFLIYFQGNSAPDKSGLPSDRFSAERTGGSVSTLTIQRTQQEDSAVYLCASGFQINTEAFFGQGTRLTVV.

The V gene is TRBV11-1, the J gene TRBJ1-1; 8 nucleotides match TRBD1. The CDR3 sequence is 14 residues long. The trim removed 3 bases at V and 4 bases at J, leaving 4 bases unmatched. Germline CDR1 is SGHAT and CDR2 is FQDESV (reference sequence). CDR3 bases: TGTGCCAGCAGCTTTACAGGGGGAGGCACTGAAGCTTTCTTT. Translating gives CASSFTGGGTEAFF.

This clonotype was seen many times. The chain links TRBV20-1 to TRBJ2-5; no definite D call. From germline, CDR1 is DFQATT and CDR2 SNEGSKA (reference sequence). This CDR3 contains 13 residues. With 0 bases removed from V and 4 bases from J, the gap between germline ends came to 9 bases. The chain's CDR3 is CSARDRWGETQYF. DNA for the CDR3: TGCAGTGCTAGAGATCGTTGGGGAGAGACCCAGTACTTC.

This clonotype was seen ten or more times. The chain carries TRBV5-6 and TRBJ2-2, with D possibly called TRBD1 or TRBD2 (5 bases each). This CDR3 is 16 amino acids long. The V end was cut by 4 bases, the J end by 1 base, with 14 bases between. Germline V gene data show CDR1 as SGHDT and CDR2 as YYEEEE. The CDR3 spells CASSLIGTQNTGELFF. DNA of the CDR3: TGTGCCAGCAGCCTGATTGGGACGCAGAACACCGGGGAGCTGTTTTTT.

This clonotype is labeled medium-sized. The chain uses TRBV12-3 or TRBV12-4 and TRBJ1-5; 7 bases are shared with TRBD1. After removal of 4 bases from V and 6 bases from J, the junction contained 6 bases not matched to a gene. The CDR3 loop spans 14 amino acids. In DNA form, the CDR3 reads TGTGCCAGCAGTTCGACAGGGAATGCTCAGCCCCAGCATTTT. Translation gives CASSSTGNAQPQHF.

V usage is TRBV6-2 or TRBV6-3 and J usage is TRBJ1-2; D possibly corresponds to TRBD1 (5 bases). Trimming took off 0 bases at V and 4 bases at J, with 12 bases between the two ends. The CDR3 length is 15 residues. Per the germline V gene, CDR1 is MNHEY and CDR2 is SVGEGT. The CDR3 is CASSYSNGDLYGYTF. The DNA for the CDR3 is TGTGCCAGCAGTTACTCGAACGGGGACCTCTATGGCTACACCTTC.

This clonotype was recorded at least ten times. This chain connects TRBV20-1 to TRBJ2-5; D is uncertain. CDR1 and CDR2 from the germline V gene are DFQATT and SNEGSKA (reference sequence). V gave up 1 base and J gave up 1 base, with 4 bases separating them. The CDR3 runs to 12 residues. CDR3 amino acids: CSARGTQETQYF. DNA for the CDR3: TGCAGTGCTAGAGGAACCCAAGAGACCCAGTACTTC.

This clonotype came up many times. The rearrangement uses TRBV14 and TRBJ2-5, with D tentatively TRBD2 (6 bases). Trimming pared 4 bases from V and 4 bases from J, leaving 7 bases between. CDR1 and CDR2 from the germline V gene are SGHDN and FVKESK. The CDR3 has 12 residues. The CDR3 protein is CASSRDLETQYF. The CDR3 DNA sequence: TGTGCCAGCAGCCGGGACTTAGAGACCCAGTACTTC.

This clonotype was observed many times. The chain carries TRBV7-8 and TRBJ1-1; weak D call: TRBD1 (5 bases). Between the trimmed V and J ends, which lost 2 bases and 1 base, there was a span of 11 bases. The V gene's germline CDR1 is SGHVS and CDR2 FQNEAQ. This CDR3 region has 15 residues. Written as DNA, the CDR3 is TGTGCCAGCAGCTTAATGGATACAGGGAACACTGAAGCTTTCTTT. Translated, it gives CASSLMDTGNTEAFF. Filled out from reference TRBV7-8 and TRBJ1-1, the complete variable domain reads GAGVSQSPRYKVAKRGQDVALRCDPISGHVSLFWYQQALGQGPEFLTYFQNEAQLDKSGLPSDRFFAERPEGSVSTLKIQRTQQEDSAVYLCASSLMDTGNTEAFFGQGTRLTVV.

This clonotype was found many times. This sequence joins TRBV5-8 and TRBJ2-3; D call uncertain. The CDR3 runs to 14 residues. CDR1 is SGHTS, CDR2 YDEGEE, per germline. V dropped 0 bases and J dropped 2 bases, with 7 bases sitting between them. CDR3 DNA sequence: TGTGCCAGCAGCTTGGAACCCTACACAGATACGCAGTATTTT. Encoded protein: CASSLEPYTDTQYF.

This clonotype has a count of ten or more. V and J are TRBV5-1 and TRBJ2-2; D uncertain. Germline values: CDR1 SGHRS, CDR2 YFSETQ. The CDR3 is 16 amino acids. Trimming took off 0 bases at V and 1 base at J, with 10 bases between the two ends. CDR3 amino acids: CASSLGQPLNTGELFF. The CDR3 DNA reads as TGCGCCAGCAGCTTGGGGCAGCCCCTGAACACCGGGGAGCTGTTTTTT.

This clonotype showed up many times. The V gene is TRBV7-3, the J gene TRBJ2-3; D is perhaps TRBD1 (7 bases). CDR1 and CDR2 from the germline V gene are SGHTA and FQGTGA. The CDR3 covers 14 residues. Deletions cut 5 bases from V and 4 bases from J, with 13 bases between. The CDR3 reads CASSRVRGADTQYF. The CDR3 nucleotides are TGTGCCAGCAGCCGAGTCAGGGGGGCAGATACGCAGTATTTT. The full variable domain, in which reference TRBV7-3 and TRBJ2-3 provide the parts outside the CDR3, is GAGVSQTPSNKVTEKGKYVELRCDPISGHTALYWYRQSLGQGPEFLIYFQGTGAADDSGLPNDRFFAVRPEGSVSTLKIQRTERGDSAVYLCASSRVRGADTQYFGPGTRLTVL.